The 9 T cell receptor beta chains in this list originate from one sample, sequenced in a study of cytomegalovirus exposure and HLA in healthy donors. Primers included in the PCR were 60 Vbeta and 13 Jbeta primers. Produced via immunoSEQ multiplex PCR; TCRdb's table is partial and in-frame only. The sample lists some 170,000 clones; roughly four fifths were seen once. The specimen was PBMCs. These receptors were obtained from a man over 45 in good health and CMV-seropositive.

The V gene is TRBV15, the J gene TRBJ1-5, with D possibly matching TRBD1 (6 bases). Germline CDR1 and CDR2: LNHNV and YYDKDF (reference sequence). Trimming took 0 bases from V and 6 from J, leaving 12 bases between them. CDR3 length: 15 amino acids. CDR3 in amino acids: CATSRDQGTGQPQHF. Written as DNA, the CDR3 is TGTGCCACCAGCAGAGATCAGGGGACGGGTCAGCCCCAGCATTTT.

The V call is TRBV28, the J call TRBJ2-5; D is possibly TRBD1 (5 bases). CDR1 MDHEN and CDR2 SYDVKM come from the germline V gene. This CDR3 is 13 amino acids long. Trimming took 6 bases from V and 2 from J, leaving 10 bases between them. CDR3 loop: CASSPRAQETQYF. As DNA, the CDR3 is TGTGCCAGCAGCCCCAGGGCTCAAGAGACCCAGTACTTC. Looking up the rest from reference TRBV28 and TRBJ2-5 gives the full variable domain: DVKVTQSSRYLVKRTGEKVFLECVQDMDHENMFWYRQDPGLGLRLIYFSYDVKMKEKGDIPEGYSVSREKKERFSLILESASTNQTSMYLCASSPRAQETQYFGPGTRLLVL.

The genes are TRBV28 and TRBJ1-5, with D unresolved. The length of the CDR3 is 12 residues. With 7 bases removed from V and 3 bases from J, the gap between germline ends came to 7 bases. Germline V lookup: CDR1 MDHEN, CDR2 SYDVKM. In DNA, the CDR3 is TGTGCCAGCAAACAGATCAATCAGCCCCAGCATTTT. This translates into CASKQINQPQHF.

This clone was detected only once. The chain joins TRBV5-1 to TRBJ1-2, with 11 bases aligning to TRBD1. Trimming took 5 bases from V and 5 from J; bases not matched to a gene: 8. CDR1 and CDR2 from the germline V gene are SGHRS and YFSETQ. The CDR3 is 15 residues long. The CDR3 DNA is TGCGCCAGCAGATCAGGACAGGGGGCGCGGTATGGCTACACCTTC. Residues: CASRSGQGARYGYTF.

This clone was counted a few times. The rearrangement uses TRBV4-3 and TRBJ2-7, with 15 bases aligning to TRBD2. Germline V gene lookup returns CDR1 LGHNA and CDR2 YSLEER. The V segment lost 5 bases and the J segment 7 bases; nucleotides outside the gene matches: 6. This CDR3 spans 15 amino acids. The CDR3 nucleotides read TGCGCCAGCAGCTTACAAGGACTAGCGGGGGGGGAGCAGTACTTC. The encoded protein is CASSLQGLAGGEQYF.

The chain links TRBV6-4 to TRBJ1-1; 8 bases fit TRBD1. The CDR3 extends over 13 amino acids. V shed 8 bases and J 0 bases; nucleotides not matched to a gene: 2. Germline CDR1 MRHNA, CDR2 SNTAGT. The CDR3 loop is CASFRGLNTEAFF. The CDR3 bases are TGTGCCAGCTTCAGGGGGCTGAACACTGAAGCTTTCTTT.

This chain connects TRBV2 to TRBJ2-2; 13 bases are a match to TRBD2. J gave up 7 bases and V 6 bases, and 5 bases lay outside the gene matches. The CDR3 is 15 residues long. Germline values: CDR1 SNHLY, CDR2 FYNNEI. The chain's CDR3 is CASSRLAGGGGELFF. The CDR3, as DNA: TGTGCCAGCAGCAGACTAGCGGGGGGCGGCGGGGAGCTGTTTTTT.

This clone has only one observation. The chain recombines TRBV4-1 with TRBJ2-3; 13 bases align to TRBD2. This CDR3 has 18 residues. The V and J ends lost 1 base and 3 bases, in that order; junction bases with no gene match: 7. Per the germline V gene, CDR1 is MGHRA and CDR2 is YSYEKL. The CDR3 is CASSQGTSGRGGTDTQYF. As DNA, the CDR3 is TGCGCCAGCAGCCAAGGGACTAGCGGGAGAGGAGGAACAGATACGCAGTATTTT.

V usage is TRBV28 and J usage is TRBJ2-5; 7 bases are a match to TRBD1. The CDR3 covers 17 residues. Germline V gives CDR1 MDHEN, CDR2 SYDVKM. J lost 1 base, V lost 3 bases, and 11 bases had no gene match. CDR3 loop: CASSFRRVDRVQETQYF. CDR3 nucleotide sequence: TGTGCCAGCAGTTTTCGGCGGGTAGACAGGGTCCAAGAGACCCAGTACTTC.